This T cell receptor (beta chain) was observed in a study of blood T cell repertoires in COVID-19 (TCRdb year 2020). The study in broad terms: Collaborator samples came from the United States, Italy and Spain and covered acute and convalescent phases of COVID-19. The prospective study material was composed of cDNA or gDNA derived from T cells, B-cell-depleted T cells, or PBMCs. The dataset comprised deeply sampled blood TCRbeta repertoires from subjects exposed to, actively infected with, or recovered from COVID-19. The repertoires were made available in a free public database intended to serve as a resource for research on the immune response to SARS-CoV-2. The samples were drawn from two sources: the first 160 participants of the ongoing ImmuneRACE study, and fewer than 1,500 subjects contributed by 6 global collaborators. A de-identified subject ID, COVID-19 status, age in years and sex were almost always included in the sample metadata. Where HLA class I and class II types were available, the types were taken from metadata supplied by the sample provider, not from assay-based typing.

Participants in the prospective study were enrolled through a virtual design, were aged about 18 to 89 years, and lived in 24 United States geographic areas. In the prospective study, cohorts were assigned on the basis of participant-reported clinical history obtained from a screening survey and a study questionnaire. In the prospective study, mobile phlebotomists collected whole blood, serum and a nasopharyngeal or oropharyngeal swab from each participant. Participants in the prospective study had the option to provide additional blood draws and questionnaires over a roughly 2-month period. Prospective study blood samples were shipped either frozen or at room temperature before DNA extraction. Based on the germline V gene, the CDR1 and CDR2 sequences are SGDLS and YYNGEE. The V and J ends are trimmed by 4 bases and 7 bases, leaving 15 bases between them. Its CDR3 holds 13 amino acids, cysteine through valine. This entry keeps only the CDR3 DNA: 39 bases, framed from base 1.

Study-wide conclusions, independent of this receptor: The quantity of clinical and demographic metadata differed by source and by participant and was supplied without curation.

For this clone: Its antigen is still unknown. No much larger clonotype is one base removed from it; base qualities were not supplied.

TCRbeta CDR3 regions were amplified from genomic DNA by means of the immunoSEQ Assay, a bias-controlled multiplex PCR. Regarding the original processing steps: Nucleated cell counts per sample were estimated from amplification of reference gene primers within the assay. To quantify the absolute abundance of each unique TCRbeta CDR3 rearrangement, sequence reads were collapsed and filtered. Productive Simpson clonality was computed per sample as the square root of Simpson's diversity index over productive rearrangements. In TCRdb, the immuneACCESS table is reduced to in-frame sequences with V and J assigned. These tables do not hold every clone; where another copy was compared, an unresolved V gene accounts for under half, and the others remain unexplained. V and J calls and clone size follow that table, whereas D and trimming were derived from the DNA. The sample records roughly 190,000 clones, around three quarters of which are singletons. Of the sample, around 16% falls within the top ten clones.

The chain joins TRBV9 to TRBJ2-7; TRBD1 is possibly the D segment (5 matching bases). What was sequenced was PBMCs or T cells enriched from blood (not recorded which). The source is a woman aged 50 to 65 with acute COVID-19. CDR3 reads: CASSLRQCWEQYV. The nucleotide sequence is given as TGTGCCAGCAGCCTAAGACAGTGTTGGGAGCAGTACGTC.